The clone carrying this T cell receptor (beta chain) was seen more than once but under ten times. Its antigen is undetermined. The germline V gene encodes CDR1 SQVTM and CDR2 ANQGSEA. V was pared by 7 bases and J by 14 bases, with 21 bases between. This CDR3 spans 12 amino acids. These data come from a study of early T cells in non-severe SARS-CoV-2 infection. As for the study in general: Bulk RNA from unsorted whole blood was sequenced; chains were unpaired.

Each cDNA molecule carried a unique molecular identifier. One entry per CDR3 protein results from TCRdb running MiXCR on the 5' RACE reads. The data hold about 36,000 distinct CDR3 sequences, with nearly 10% observed a single time. General study findings and limits: Anti-spike CD8 responses were favored in VDJdb matching, and private and CD4 specificities were missed.

The chain uses TRBV29-1 and TRBJ2-1; D is possibly TRBD2 (6 bases). The sequence derives from an adult who was a healthcare worker with PCR-confirmed SARS-CoV-2 infection or an uninfected control (not recorded which). Sequencing was performed on whole blood. CDR3 in amino acids: CSGQPGLGEEFF. In DNA form, the CDR3 reads TGCAGCGGACAACCGGGCCTGGGGGAGGAGTTCTTC.